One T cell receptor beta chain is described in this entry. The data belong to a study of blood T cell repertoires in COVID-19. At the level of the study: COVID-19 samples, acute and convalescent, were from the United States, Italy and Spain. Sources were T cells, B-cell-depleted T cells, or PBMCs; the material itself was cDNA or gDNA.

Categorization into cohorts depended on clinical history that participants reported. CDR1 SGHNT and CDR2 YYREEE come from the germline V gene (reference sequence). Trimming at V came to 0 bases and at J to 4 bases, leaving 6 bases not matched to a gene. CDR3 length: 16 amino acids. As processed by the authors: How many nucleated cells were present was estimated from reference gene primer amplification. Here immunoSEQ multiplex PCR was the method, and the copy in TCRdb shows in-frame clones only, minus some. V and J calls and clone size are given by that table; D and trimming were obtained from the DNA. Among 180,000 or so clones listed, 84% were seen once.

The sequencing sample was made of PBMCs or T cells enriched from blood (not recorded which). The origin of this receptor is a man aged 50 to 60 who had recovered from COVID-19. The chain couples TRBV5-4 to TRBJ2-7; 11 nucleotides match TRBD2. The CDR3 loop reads CASSLVSGGAIYEQYF. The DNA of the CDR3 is TGTGCCAGCAGCTTGGTTAGCGGGGGGGCCATTTACGAGCAGTACTTC.